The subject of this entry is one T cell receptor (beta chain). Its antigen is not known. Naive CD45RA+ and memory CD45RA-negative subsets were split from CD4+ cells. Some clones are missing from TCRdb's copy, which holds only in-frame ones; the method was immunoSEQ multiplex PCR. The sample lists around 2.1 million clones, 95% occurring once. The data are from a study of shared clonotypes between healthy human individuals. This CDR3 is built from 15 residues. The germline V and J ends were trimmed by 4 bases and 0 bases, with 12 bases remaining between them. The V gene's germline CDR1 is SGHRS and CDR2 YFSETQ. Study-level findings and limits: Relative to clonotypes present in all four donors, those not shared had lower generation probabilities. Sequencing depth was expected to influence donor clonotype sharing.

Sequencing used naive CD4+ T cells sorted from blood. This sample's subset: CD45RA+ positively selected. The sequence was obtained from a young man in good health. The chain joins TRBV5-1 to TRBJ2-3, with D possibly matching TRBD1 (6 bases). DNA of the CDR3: TGCGCCAGCAGCCACGGGACACATAGCACAGATACGCAGTATTTT. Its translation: CASSHGTHSTDTQYF.